The clone carrying this T cell receptor beta chain was seen at least ten times. The entry originates in a study of neurological immune-mediated disorders. TCRdb called the 5' RACE reads again in MiXCR, with one record for every CDR3 protein. The profile shows more than 40,000 distinct CDR3 sequences, approximately 3% of them singletons. Germline V gene data show CDR1 as SGHRS and CDR2 as YFSETQ. This CDR3 comprises 15 residues. J lost 6 bases, V lost 0 bases, and 6 bases had no gene match. The receptor comes from a woman aged 45-60 years with multiple sclerosis. The sample comprised PBMCs. This sequence joins TRBV5-1 and TRBJ1-1, with TRBD1 matching 9 bases. CDR3 DNA: TGCGCCAGCAGCTTGGGCCGGGACAGGGTTCCTGAAGCTTTCTTT. Translation gives CASSLGRDRVPEAFF.